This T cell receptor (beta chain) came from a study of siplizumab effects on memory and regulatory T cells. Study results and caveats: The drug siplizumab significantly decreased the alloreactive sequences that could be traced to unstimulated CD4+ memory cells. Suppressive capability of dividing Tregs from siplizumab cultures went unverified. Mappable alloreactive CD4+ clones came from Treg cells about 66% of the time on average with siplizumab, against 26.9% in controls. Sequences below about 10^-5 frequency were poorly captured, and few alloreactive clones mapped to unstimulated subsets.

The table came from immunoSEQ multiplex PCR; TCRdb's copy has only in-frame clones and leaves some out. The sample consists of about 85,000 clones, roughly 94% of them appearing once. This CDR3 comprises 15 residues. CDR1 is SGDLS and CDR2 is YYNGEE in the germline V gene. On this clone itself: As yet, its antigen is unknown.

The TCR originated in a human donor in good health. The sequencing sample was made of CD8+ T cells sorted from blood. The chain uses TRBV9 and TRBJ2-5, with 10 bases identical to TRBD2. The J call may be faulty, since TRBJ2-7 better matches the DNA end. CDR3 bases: TGTGCCAGCAGCGTAGGCGGCCTAGCGGGAGACGAGCAGTACTTC. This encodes CASSVGGLAGDEQYF.